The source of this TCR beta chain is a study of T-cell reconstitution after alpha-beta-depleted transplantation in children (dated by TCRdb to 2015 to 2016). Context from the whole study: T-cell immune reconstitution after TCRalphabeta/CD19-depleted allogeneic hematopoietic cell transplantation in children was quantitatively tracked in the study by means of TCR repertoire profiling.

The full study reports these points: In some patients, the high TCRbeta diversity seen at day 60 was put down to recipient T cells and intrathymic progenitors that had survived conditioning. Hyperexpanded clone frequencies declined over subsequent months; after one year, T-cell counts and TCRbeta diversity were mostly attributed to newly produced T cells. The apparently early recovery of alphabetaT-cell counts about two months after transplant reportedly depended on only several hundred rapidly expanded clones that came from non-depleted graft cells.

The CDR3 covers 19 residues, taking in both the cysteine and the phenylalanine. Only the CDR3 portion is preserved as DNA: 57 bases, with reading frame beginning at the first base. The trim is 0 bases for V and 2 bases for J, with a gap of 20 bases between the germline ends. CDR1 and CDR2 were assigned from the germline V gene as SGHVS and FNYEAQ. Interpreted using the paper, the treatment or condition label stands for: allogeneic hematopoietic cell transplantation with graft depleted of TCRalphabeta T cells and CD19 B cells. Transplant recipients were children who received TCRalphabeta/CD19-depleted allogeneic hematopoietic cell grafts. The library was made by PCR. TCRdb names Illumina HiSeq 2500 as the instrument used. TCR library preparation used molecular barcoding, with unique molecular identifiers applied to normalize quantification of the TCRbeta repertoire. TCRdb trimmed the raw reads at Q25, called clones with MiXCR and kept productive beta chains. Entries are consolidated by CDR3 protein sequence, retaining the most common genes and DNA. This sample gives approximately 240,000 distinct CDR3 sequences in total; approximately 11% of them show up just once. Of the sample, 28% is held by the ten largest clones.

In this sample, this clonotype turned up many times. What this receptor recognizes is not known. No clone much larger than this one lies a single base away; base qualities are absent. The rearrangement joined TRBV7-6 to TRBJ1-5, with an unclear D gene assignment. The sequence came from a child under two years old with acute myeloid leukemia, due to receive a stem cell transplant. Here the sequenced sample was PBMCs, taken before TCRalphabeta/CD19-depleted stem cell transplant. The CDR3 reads CASSLASYRGRFGNQPQHF. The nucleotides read TGTGCCAGCAGCTTAGCATCCTACAGAGGGAGATTTGGCAATCAGCCCCAGCATTTT.